The rows below give T cell receptor beta chains drawn from one sample of a study of T cell responses to AZD1222 COVID-19 vaccine. Sequencing used immunoSEQ multiplex PCR; TCRdb keeps in-frame clones, though not all of them. Altogether about 160,000 clones are present, approximately 90% being singletons, with the ten largest covering approximately 1.5%. Specimen: peripheral blood, collected on day 0 of AZD1222 vaccination. The receptors were sampled from an adult in good health. The CDR3 runs from the conserved cysteine through the conserved F or W. The D gene is left open where the match is weak. Clone size is shown for a subset of rows, as once, few, many or a class of expanded clone.

J,V,size,D,CDR3,DNA
TRBJ1-6,TRBV30,.,.,CAWNWGGTVNSPLHF,TGTGCCTGGAACTGGGGAGGGACGGTTAATTCACCCCTCCACTTT
TRBJ2-1,TRBV28,.,.,CASSFPPTQRDEQFF,TGTGCCAGCAGTTTTCCCCCCACCCAACGGGATGAGCAGTTCTTC
TRBJ2-2,TRBV2,.,.,CASSVEIARAGELFF,TGTGCCAGCAGTGTGGAGATAGCTAGGGCCGGGGAGCTGTTTTTT
TRBJ1-1,TRBV12-3/TRBV12-4,.,.,CASSRTVPGCFF,TGTGCCAGCAGTCGGACAGTCCCGGGGTGCTTCTTT
TRBJ1-1,TRBV11-2,.,.,CASSFRAGDTEAFF,TGTGCCAGCAGCTTCAGGGCTGGGGACACTGAAGCTTTCTTT
TRBJ1-6,TRBV11-2,.,TRBD1,CASSFPLGQGNSPLHF,TGTGCCAGCAGCTTCCCACTGGGACAGGGAAATTCACCCCTCCACTTT
TRBJ2-3,TRBV2,.,.,CASSPSADTQYF,TGTGCCAGCAGTCCCTCCGCAGATACGCAGTATTTT
TRBJ1-1,TRBV5-1,.,.,CASSDVTANTEAFF,TGCGCCAGCAGCGACGTGACAGCGAACACTGAAGCTTTCTTT
TRBJ2-5,TRBV6-6,.,.,CASSRETQYF,TGTGCCAGCAGTAGAGAGACCCAGTACTTC
TRBJ1-5,TRBV30,few,TRBD1,CAWSVGQGGQPQHF,TGTGCCTGGAGTGTGGGGCAGGGGGGTCAGCCCCAGCATTTT
TRBJ2-3,TRBV10-3,.,TRBD2,CAIKPGLAGGTADTQYF,TGTGCCATCAAGCCGGGACTAGCGGGGGGGACGGCAGATACGCAGTATTTT
TRBJ2-7,TRBV27,.,TRBD2,CASRPGGTIYEQYF,TGTGCCAGCAGGCCCGGTGGGACTATCTACGAGCAGTACTTC
TRBJ2-1,TRBV11-2,.,TRBD2,CASRRSGGADEQFF,TGTGCCAGCAGACGTAGCGGGGGGGCGGATGAGCAGTTCTTC
TRBJ2-1,TRBV4-1,.,.,CASSQDRAGSYNEQFF,TGCGCCAGCAGCCAAGATCGAGCGGGCTCCTACAATGAGCAGTTCTTC
TRBJ1-2,TRBV7-2,.,TRBD1,CASSPTGGGGGWYYGYTF,TGTGCCAGCAGCCCGACAGGGGGCGGAGGAGGGTGGTACTATGGCTACACCTTC
TRBJ2-2,TRBV6-5,.,TRBD2,CASSPRGGAGGELFF,TGTGCCAGCAGTCCCCGCGGGGGAGCTGGCGGGGAGCTGTTTTTT